The rows below give T cell receptor beta chains drawn from one sample of a study of shared clonotypes between healthy human individuals. The repertoire was sequenced with immunoSEQ multiplex PCR; TCRdb's copy has only in-frame clones and lacks some. The data hold approximately 1.9 million clones, with approximately 92% observed a single time. The sample comprised naive CD8+ T cells from PBMCs. Receptor source: a man aged 18-30 years in good health. Some clones in this sample may be carry-over from other donors' samples. Both conserved end residues are part of each CDR3. A D gene is named only where the DNA matches it firmly. Clone size is given for some rows only: seen once, a few or many times, or a class if the clone is expanded.

size	V	D	J	CDR3	DNA
NA	TRBV11-2	NA	TRBJ1-2	CASSPGRGYYGYTF	TGTGCCAGCAGCCCAGGGCGAGGCTACTATGGCTACACCTTC
few	TRBV6-6	NA	TRBJ2-1	CASSYGGYNNEQFF	TGTGCCAGCAGTTACGGGGGCTACAACAATGAGCAGTTCTTC
NA	TRBV28	NA	TRBJ2-7	CASSFPTGLYEQYF	TGTGCCAGCAGTTTCCCGACGGGGTTATACGAGCAGTACTTC
NA	TRBV28	TRBD2	TRBJ2-4	CASSHALAGIKNIQYF	TGTGCCAGCAGTCACGCCCTAGCGGGAATAAAAAACATTCAGTACTTC
NA	TRBV4-1	TRBD1	TRBJ1-5	CASSQPGTGGQPQHF	TGCGCCAGCAGCCAACCCGGGACAGGAGGGCAGCCCCAGCATTTT
NA	TRBV7-6	TRBD1	TRBJ2-7	CASSSNRLGQGRNEQYF	TGTGCCAGCAGCTCAAACCGTTTAGGACAGGGAAGGAACGAGCAGTACTTC
NA	TRBV28	NA	TRBJ1-1	CASSLLGGRDTEAFF	TGTGCCAGCAGTTTGTTGGGGGGCCGCGACACTGAAGCTTTCTTT
NA	TRBV7-3	NA	TRBJ2-5	CASSLGYGGYQETQYF	TGTGCCAGCAGCCTAGGCTACGGAGGATACCAAGAGACCCAGTACTTC
NA	TRBV4-3	NA	TRBJ1-5	CASSPRWGNQPQHF	TGCGCCAGCAGCCCACGGTGGGGCAATCAGCCCCAGCATTTT
NA	TRBV10-3	NA	TRBJ1-1	CAISESLGVTEAFF	TGTGCCATCAGTGAGTCTCTCGGGGTTACCGAAGCTTTCTTT
once	TRBV2	TRBD1	TRBJ2-7	CASSLPRDRASYEQYF	TGTGCCAGCAGCCTGCCACGGGACAGGGCCTCCTACGAGCAGTACTTC